This T cell receptor (delta chain) was retrieved from a study of fetal and pediatric gammadelta thymocytes (dated by TCRdb to 2022 to 2024). Study-wide context: Previously published data and newly generated, unpublished data were combined in the bulk gammadelta thymocyte repertoires, which were used to strengthen a single-cell study of gammadelta thymocyte development. In total, the bulk gammadelta thymocyte repertoire set covered approximately 10 subjects, made up of 7 pediatric thymus donors and 3 fetal thymus donors. Bulk gammadelta thymocyte repertoires combined previously published data (refs 27,28) with unpublished data. Bulk TCR repertoire data were included to raise the number of subjects and reinforce the CDR3 publicity analysis.

Broad study findings and their caveats: Compared with post-natal repertoires, fetal gammadelta thymocyte repertoires were previously reported to be enriched for TRDV2, TRGV8 and TRGV9 usage, low N additions and public CDR3s.

TCRdb names Illumina MiSeq as the instrument used. The published analysis was carried out like this. For publicity analysis, the Vgamma9Vdelta2 and nonVgamma9Vdelta2 bulk CDR3 files of each subject were merged into one combined repertoire per subject. Using base R and dplyr, each CDR3 amino acid sequence was checked across 9 single-cell datasets and nine to eleven bulk repertoires to give a publicity score ranging from 0 to 19. Clone calls in TCRdb were regenerated from the public reads with CATT, after which identical DNA sequences shared one row. The V and J calls were determined by TCRdb, not by the authors. The sample table holds around 1,700 delta-chain clones, of which about 15% were seen once. Approximately 7% of the sample lies in the top ten. Thymocytes were stained with Zombie NIR viability dye and antibodies against CD3 (UCHT1), TCRgammadelta (11F2), TCRVgamma9 (IMMU360) and TCRVdelta2 (IMMU389). TRD and TRG CDR3 repertoires were generated in bulk, separately, from sorted Vgamma9Vdelta2 and nonVgamma9Vdelta2 gammadelta thymocytes obtained from human fetal and pediatric thymuses. Pediatric thymus tissue was obtained in Belgium from children undergoing cardiac surgery. The ages of the pediatric thymus donors in the study ranged between roughly 1 and 11 years. As previously described, thymic cell suspensions were prepared from both fetal and post-natal thymuses. Cells that were CD3+ gammadeltaTCR+ Vgamma9+ Vdelta2+ were sorted as Vgamma9Vdelta2 thymocytes. Cell sorting was done on a FACS Aria III cell sorter (BD Biosciences).

In this sample, this clone turned up a few times. Its antigen remains unidentified. Base qualities are missing; no much larger clone stands one base away. Trimming at the junction amounts to 5 bases on V and 3 bases on J, and the germline ends lie 18 bases apart. Via the germline V gene, CDR1 is GEAIGNYY and CDR2 EKD. From cysteine to phenylalanine, the CDR3 is 15 amino acids long. The read is trimmed to its CDR3 DNA, 45 bases read in frame from base 1. The V gene is TRDV2 and the J gene is TRDJ1; TRDD3 is possibly the D segment (6 matching bases). The sequencing sample was made of Vgamma9Vdelta2 gamma-delta T cells from the thymus. What this sample's cell subset or site label stands for: sorted CD3+gammadeltaTCR+Vgamma9+Vdelta2+ thymocytes. This sequence was found in a child who underwent cardiac surgery and was recorded as healthy. The DNA sequence reads TGTGCCTGTGCGCTGGGGATGGGTTTTCCCGATAAACTCATCTTT. Its product reads: CACALGMGFPDKLIF.